This TCR beta chain appears in the sequencing data of a study of blood T cell repertoires in COVID-19. Study at large: Donors in the United States, Italy and Spain gave samples during acute or convalescent COVID-19. Sample material is recorded as cDNA or gDNA derived from T cells, B-cell-depleted T cells, or PBMCs.

Original handling: Reference gene primer amplification gave estimated nucleated cell counts. The repertoire was sequenced with immunoSEQ multiplex PCR; TCRdb's copy has only in-frame clones and lacks some. The V and J calls and clone size were taken over from that table, and D and trimming were inferred from the DNA. The sample yields about 340,000 clones, 85% to 90% seen once. The sequence derives from a woman aged 45-60 years with COVID-19, enrolled during active disease. The specimen was peripheral blood.

CDR3 amino acids: CASSPGITQYF. The CDR3 DNA reads TGTGCCAGCAGCCCGGGTATTACGCAGTATTTT. V and J are TRBV14 and TRBJ2-3; D is undetermined. From germline, CDR1 is SGHDN and CDR2 FVKESK. The CDR3 has 11 residues. Trimming left V 4 bases short and J 8 bases short, with 7 bases between.